The 32 T cell receptor beta chains listed next were all sequenced from one sample in a study of blood T cell repertoires in COVID-19. Produced via immunoSEQ multiplex PCR; TCRdb's table is partial and in-frame only. This sample yields some 260,000 clones, of which about 80% are seen a single time; 3% to 3.5% belongs to the top ten. The sample comprised peripheral blood. The receptors derive from a woman aged 80 or older with acute or convalescent COVID-19.

The V gene is TRBV5-1, the J gene TRBJ2-7; D not resolved. From germline, CDR1 is SGHRS and CDR2 YFSETQ. CDR3 size: 15 residues. V was clipped by 1 base and J by 0 bases, with 11 bases between them. CDR3 in DNA: TGCGCCAGCAGCTTGACAGCACTGGGCTCCTACGAGCAGTACTTC. It translates to CASSLTALGSYEQYF. Filled out from reference TRBV5-1 and TRBJ2-7, the complete variable domain reads KAGVTQTPRYLIKTRGQQVTLSCSPISGHRSVSWYQQTPGQGLQFLFEYFSETQRNKGNFPGRFSGRQFSNSRSEMNVSTLELGDSALYLCASSLTALGSYEQYFGPGTRLTVT.

V gene TRBV19 combines with J gene TRBJ2-7, with 7 bases matching TRBD2. There are 14 residues in the CDR3. Germline lookup yields CDR1 LNHDA and CDR2 SQIVND (reference sequence). The trim removed 4 bases at V and 3 bases at J, leaving 6 bases unmatched. The CDR3 bases are TGTGCCAGTAGTAGGGGGGGGAGCAGCTACGAGCAGTACTTC. This codes for CASSRGGSSYEQYF.

The chain couples TRBV5-6 to TRBJ1-2, with D unclear. Germline V gene data show CDR1 as SGHDT and CDR2 as YYEEEE. The length of the CDR3 is 16 residues. Trimming took 4 bases from V and 1 from J, leaving 17 bases between them. CDR3 DNA: TGTGCCAGCAGCCGTATCGGAGGACTGAGTAACTATGGCTACACCTTC. Protein product: CASSRIGGLSNYGYTF.

The chain couples TRBV27 to TRBJ2-1; the D gene is possibly TRBD1 (6 bases). The V and J ends lost 5 bases and 0 bases respectively, with 20 bases between them. Germline assignment: CDR1 MNHEY and CDR2 SMNVEV (reference sequence). The CDR3 totals 18 residues. The CDR3 DNA reads as TGTGCCAGCAGTAAAGGGGGTGTGGGTATAAGCTCCTACAATGAGCAGTTCTTC. Its translation: CASSKGGVGISSYNEQFF.

The genes are TRBV5-3 and TRBJ1-3; TRBD1 aligns across 7 bases. TRBV5-3 is labeled an ORF, and its function is uncertain. CDR3 size: 17 residues. V shed 4 bases and J 3 bases; nucleotides not matched to a gene: 13. Written as DNA, the CDR3 is TGTGCCAGAAGCCGTTTTTCCGACAGGGTGAATGGAAACACCATATATTTT. It specifies CARSRFSDRVNGNTIYF.

J is TRBJ1-5 and V is TRBV6-5, with TRBD1 matching 9 bases. V lost 2 bases and J lost 5; bases outside the gene matches: 4. CDR1 and CDR2 from the germline V gene are MNHEY and SVGAGI. The CDR3 has 15 amino acids. CDR3 loop: CASSYTWTGDQPQHF. CDR3 bases: TGTGCCAGCAGTTACACGTGGACAGGGGATCAGCCCCAGCATTTT.

The CDR3 region is CASSEGAPDTEAFF. For the CDR3, the DNA is TGTGCCAGCTCCGAGGGGGCGCCGGACACTGAAGCTTTCTTT. The rearrangement joins TRBV18 to TRBJ1-1, with TRBD1 identical over 7 bases. J gave up 3 bases and V 6 bases, and 7 bases lay outside the gene matches. Germline lookup yields CDR1 KGHSH and CDR2 LQKENI. CDR3 length: 14 residues.

V is TRBV18 and J is TRBJ1-2, with D uncertain. CDR3 length: 15 residues. V shed 2 bases and J shed 3 bases, with 13 bases lying between them. Germline values: CDR1 KGHSH, CDR2 LQKENI. This CDR3 reads CASSPVVIQDYGYTF. The CDR3, as DNA: TGTGCCAGCTCACCAGTTGTCATCCAGGACTATGGCTACACCTTC.

This chain connects TRBV6-4 to TRBJ1-5, with D possibly TRBD1 on 5 matching bases. Trimming left V 3 bases short and J 6 bases short, with 15 bases between. The CDR3 runs to 15 residues. Germline assignment: CDR1 MRHNA and CDR2 SNTAGT. The CDR3, as DNA: TGTGCCAGCAGTGAGCGGGAGGGGCCCAGTCAGCCCCAGCATTTT. It specifies CASSEREGPSQPQHF.

The genes are TRBV6-2 or TRBV6-3 and TRBJ1-2; D possibly corresponds to TRBD1 (6 bases). Germline CDR1 reads MNHEY; CDR2 reads SVGEGT. V was pared by 6 bases and J by 7 bases, with 18 bases between. The CDR3 runs to 14 residues. For the CDR3, the DNA is TGTGCCAGCAGCAACGGTCAGGGGTGGTCTGGCTACACCTTC. Amino acid sequence: CASSNGQGWSGYTF.

The genes are TRBV5-4 and TRBJ2-2; tentatively, D is TRBD1 (6 bases). This CDR3 has 13 residues. Germline CDR1 is SGHNT and CDR2 is YYREEE (reference sequence). With 5 bases removed from V and 4 bases from J, the gap between germline ends came to 9 bases. CDR3 DNA sequence: TGTGCCAGCAGAACAGGGAGCACCGGGGAGCTGTTTTTT. It is translated as CASRTGSTGELFF.

The CDR3 sequence: CASMRVARSEAFF. The CDR3 region has the DNA TGTGCCAGCATGCGGGTCGCGCGTTCTGAAGCTTTCTTT. The V and J genes are TRBV6-5 and TRBJ1-1; D not certain. This CDR3 has 13 residues. Germline CDR1 and CDR2: MNHEY and SVGAGI. Trimming took 7 bases from V and 6 from J, leaving 15 bases between them.

This chain links TRBV5-4 with TRBJ2-7; 7 bases fit TRBD2. V lost 1 base and J lost 6; bases outside the gene matches: 13. The germline gives CDR1 SGHNT, CDR2 YYREEE (reference sequence). The CDR3 totals 16 residues. CDR3: CASSLPPLGGSTEQYF. CDR3 DNA sequence: TGTGCCAGCAGCTTGCCCCCCCTGGGCGGGAGTACCGAGCAGTACTTC.

The chain employs TRBV6-6 and TRBJ1-1; possible D gene TRBD1, 6 bases. Germline V gives CDR1 MNHNY, CDR2 SVGAGI (reference sequence). V lost 2 bases to trimming and J lost 5 bases, with 15 bases between them. This CDR3 has 15 residues. CDR3 DNA sequence: TGTGCCAGCAGTTACCCCGGAACAGGGAAAACTGAAGCTTTCTTT. Its translation: CASSYPGTGKTEAFF.

V gene TRBV4-1 combines with J gene TRBJ2-2; 13 nucleotides align to TRBD2. Germline V lookup: CDR1 MGHRA, CDR2 YSYEKL. The CDR3 covers 18 residues. J lost 3 bases, V lost 1 base, and 5 bases had no gene match. The CDR3 nucleotides are TGCGCCAGCAGCCAAGGGCCGGGACTAGCGGGGTACACCGGGGAGCTGTTTTTT. Translation: CASSQGPGLAGYTGELFF.

This CDR3 reads CASSQSSQGAMNTEAFF. Here the CDR3 DNA reads TGTGCCAGCAGCCAATCCTCACAGGGGGCCATGAACACTGAAGCTTTCTTT. The rearrangement joins TRBV6-2 or TRBV6-3 to TRBJ1-1; the match to TRBD1 covers 9 bases. CDR1 and CDR2 from the germline V gene are MNHEY and SVGEGT. V dropped 6 bases and J dropped 0; count of bases not matched to a gene: 11. CDR3 length: 17 residues.

The chain has TRBV5-1 and TRBJ2-3; 12 nucleotides line up with TRBD1. V lost 0 bases to trimming and J lost 4 bases; unmatched junction nucleotides: 3. The V gene's germline CDR1 is SGHRS and CDR2 YFSETQ. The CDR3 contains 16 residues. CDR3 coding DNA: TGCGCCAGCAGCTTGGCCGGGACAGGGGGCGCAGATACGCAGTATTTT. Translated, it gives CASSLAGTGGADTQYF.

The chain links TRBV21-1 to TRBJ1-1; the listed D gene, TRBD1, was not tested against the DNA. TRBV21-1 is flagged as a pseudogene. This CDR3 has 15 residues. The CDR3, as DNA: TGTGCCAGCAGCAAAGGAGGACAGGGGGCCGCTGAAGCTTTCTTT. Its translation is CASSKGGQGAAEAFF.

Worth noting for this clone: A read error may account for a junction end that differs from germline. This chain links TRBV7-4 with TRBJ2-7, with D uncertain. Germline loops: CDR1 SGHVT, CDR2 SQSDAQ. CDR3 length equals 11 residues. CDR3 region: CASSLLLEESF. CDR3 DNA sequence: TGTGCCAGCAGCTTACTGTTAGAGGAGAGTTTC.

This clone was found many times. This chain joins TRBV5-1 and TRBJ1-2; D might be TRBD1 (6 bases). Trimming removed 0 bases at V and 2 bases at J, with 17 bases between. Germline V CDR1 and CDR2: SGHRS, YFSETQ. This CDR3 is built from 17 residues. The CDR3 is CASSLAMTGTPNYGYTF. In nucleotides, the CDR3 is TGCGCCAGCAGCTTGGCGATGACCGGGACACCCAACTATGGCTACACCTTC.

With regard to this clone: The identical CDR3 is also encoded by other nucleotide sequences in the sample. V gene TRBV5-1 combines with J gene TRBJ2-7; TRBD2 aligns across 8 bases. Looked up from germline, CDR1 is SGHRS and CDR2 is YFSETQ. The junction had 5 bases not matched to a gene; V was cut back by 2 bases and J by 1 base. The CDR3 totals 15 residues. CDR3 coding DNA: TGCGCCAGCAGCTTAGTGGCGGGGGGTTCCTACGAGCAGTACTTC. It translates to CASSLVAGGSYEQYF.

This clone showed up many times. This chain connects TRBV10-3 to TRBJ2-7; weak D call: TRBD2 (6 bases). The CDR3 totals 12 residues. Germline V lookup: CDR1 ENHRY, CDR2 SYGVKD. Trimming pared 3 bases from V and 4 bases from J, leaving 7 bases between. The CDR3 sequence: CAISDGTYEQYF. Written as DNA, the CDR3 is TGTGCCATCAGTGATGGGACTTACGAGCAGTACTTC.

V and J are TRBV19 and TRBJ2-1; D perhaps matches TRBD2 (6 bases). The V and J ends lost 5 bases and 9 bases respectively, with 17 bases between them. CDR1 and CDR2 (germline): LNHDA, SQIVND (reference sequence). This CDR3 is 14 amino acids long. The CDR3 loop reads CASSRDWGRGEQFF. CDR3 DNA sequence: TGTGCCAGTAGTCGGGACTGGGGAAGGGGTGAGCAGTTCTTC.

The CDR3 reads CASSLDGTVGYTF. CDR3 nucleotides: TGTGCCAGCAGCTTGGACGGGACAGTTGGCTACACCTTC. The chain employs TRBV7-9 and TRBJ1-2, with TRBD1 matching 7 bases. The CDR3 length is 13 residues. Unmatched junction bases numbered 5, after V lost 3 bases and J lost 7 bases. The V gene's germline CDR1 is SEHNR and CDR2 FQNEAQ (reference sequence).

V and J are TRBV18 and TRBJ1-2, with TRBD1 matching 7 bases. Germline lookup yields CDR1 KGHSH and CDR2 LQKENI. Trimming removed 3 bases from V and 5 bases from J; junction bases left unmatched: 9. This CDR3 has 15 amino acids. The CDR3 bases are TGTGCCAGCTCACCCGACAGGGTTGGGGGATATGGCTACACCTTC. It codes for CASSPDRVGGYGYTF.

This sequence joins TRBV6-6 and TRBJ1-5, with 8 bases matching TRBD1. The germline CDR1 and CDR2 sequences are MNHNY and SVGAGI (reference sequence). The CDR3 totals 18 residues. Trimming at V came to 5 bases and at J to 6 bases, leaving 18 bases not matched to a gene. This CDR3 reads CASSRTGRSPGSTQPQHF. Written as DNA, the CDR3 is TGTGCCAGCAGTCGGACAGGGCGGTCTCCGGGGTCAACTCAGCCCCAGCATTTT.

The chain combines TRBV5-1 with TRBJ2-7; the match to TRBD1 covers 9 bases. CDR3 length: 14 residues. Per the germline V gene, CDR1 is SGHRS and CDR2 is YFSETQ. V was pared by 7 bases and J by 4 bases, with 9 bases of the junction left unmatched. CDR3 sequence: CASAPGQGNYEQYF. The CDR3 DNA sequence: TGCGCCAGCGCTCCGGGACAGGGCAATTACGAGCAGTACTTC.

The chain couples TRBV5-6 to TRBJ2-7, with a weak D call TRBD1 (6 bases). The V gene's germline CDR1 is SGHDT and CDR2 YYEEEE. This CDR3 has 13 amino acids. Trimming shortened V by 1 base and J by 3 bases, and 8 bases separated the two germline ends. The CDR3, as DNA: TGTGCCAGCAGCTTGCAGGGGCTCTACGAGCAGTACTTC. Protein: CASSLQGLYEQYF.

The V gene is TRBV29-1, the J gene TRBJ2-1; 14 nucleotides match TRBD2. The V and J ends lost 6 bases and 7 bases, in that order; junction bases with no gene match: 8. Germline lookup yields CDR1 SQVTM and CDR2 ANQGSEA. The CDR3 contains 15 residues. The chain's CDR3 is CSVVRLAGGLNEQFF. The DNA of the CDR3 is TGCAGCGTGGTTAGACTAGCGGGAGGGCTTAATGAGCAGTTCTTC.

This sequence joins TRBV7-8 and TRBJ2-1; D unresolved. The CDR3 is 12 residues long. Trimming took off 5 bases at V and 5 bases at J, with 7 bases between the two ends. Germline V CDR1 and CDR2: SGHVS, FQNEAQ. The CDR3 coding sequence is TGTGCCAGCAGCCCGTTTAACAATGAGCAGTTCTTC. Residues: CASSPFNNEQFF.

The CDR3: CASSLSASGNAYEQYF. The CDR3 nucleotides are TGTGCCAGCAGCTTGTCGGCTAGCGGGAACGCGTACGAGCAGTACTTC. The chain recombines TRBV5-4 with TRBJ2-7, with TRBD2 identical over 9 bases. Losses at the gene ends were 1 base for V and 4 bases for J; bases not matched to a gene: 9. The germline V gene has CDR1 SGHNT and CDR2 YYREEE (reference sequence). The CDR3 totals 16 residues.

V usage is TRBV27 and J usage is TRBJ2-7, with TRBD2 identical over 8 bases. The germline gives CDR1 MNHEY, CDR2 SMNVEV (reference sequence). CDR3 size: 19 residues. V lost 2 bases, J lost 3 bases, and 18 bases stayed unmatched. The CDR3, as DNA: TGTGCCAGCAGTTTAGTCCCCCGACCTGAGGGACTAGGTCGCTACGAGCAGTACTTC. Amino acid sequence: CASSLVPRPEGLGRYEQYF.